In its sample, the clone carrying this TCR beta chain was seen a few times. Its antigen remains unidentified. The data were taken from a study of T-cell memory formation after mild COVID-19. Broader study findings: Second-wave clones with a day 37 peak had unconfirmed SARS-CoV-2 specificity.

One entry per CDR3 protein, called by TCRdb with MiXCR from the 5' RACE reads. The sample lists about 320,000 distinct CDR3 sequences, roughly an eighth seen once, with under 25% in the top ten. The CDR3 loop spans 15 amino acids. The V end was cut by 3 bases, the J end by 3 bases, with 12 bases between. From germline, CDR1 is KGHDR and CDR2 SFDVKD. This chain links TRBV24-1 with TRBJ2-3; D gene unclear. The sequenced material came from PBMCs or a T cell subset sorted from them (not recorded which). This clonotype was obtained from a man between 18 and 29 years old who had mild COVID-19 (a few samples of this study predate the infection). Cell type and time point are not known. CDR3 coding DNA: TGTGCCACCAGTGATCCCTCCCGACCTACAGATACGCAGTATTTT. This translates into CATSDPSRPTDTQYF.